This T cell receptor beta chain was profiled in a study of PD-1 blockade in classical Hodgkin lymphoma. Points from the study as a whole: Whoever responded completely had baseline diversity much like that seen in newly diagnosed patients. CD4+ TCR diversity climbed significantly by C4D1, unlike CD8+ TCR diversity. As was reported, newly diagnosed patients showed lower baseline TCR diversity than healthy donors did.

Time point defined: cycle 4 day 1 (C4D1), after more than 5 weeks of nivolumab. Every patient experienced relapse after autologous stem cell transplantation, and brentuximab vedotin exposure varied. The CDR3 sequence is 16 residues long. After removal of 0 bases from V and 8 bases from J, the junction contained 5 bases not matched to a gene. Germline loops: CDR1 KGHSH, CDR2 LQKENI. Profiled with immunoSEQ multiplex PCR; TCRdb holds only in-frame clones, not every one. The sample contains more than 7,500 clones, about 86% of which appear only once. This clone has just one count. Antigen unknown. V gene TRBV18 combines with J gene TRBJ1-6; TRBD1 agrees at 9 bases. The material sequenced was peripheral blood mononuclear cells (PBMCs), taken before the fourth cycle of nivolumab. The receptor's source is a human donor with classical Hodgkin lymphoma. Here the CDR3 reads CASSPPLGQGHSPLHF. DNA for the CDR3: TGTGCCAGCTCACCACCCCTTGGACAGGGGCATTCACCCCTCCACTTT.